This T cell receptor beta chain appears in the sequencing data of a study of blood T cells in healthy people across ages. The CDR3 totals 16 residues. Trimming took 0 bases from V and 4 from J; bases not matched to a gene: 6. Germline CDR1 LGHDT, CDR2 YNNKEL (reference sequence). This clonotype was seen more than once but under ten times. The authors ran a second PCR of 7 to 11 cycles using a sample-barcoded 5' primer and a J-beta primer mix. From the 5' RACE reads, TCRdb called clonotypes with MiXCR, one entry per CDR3 protein. The sample holds around 1.5 million distinct CDR3 sequences, roughly 32% seen once.

The V call is TRBV3-1, the J call TRBJ1-2; 9 bases match TRBD1. This TCR came from a young woman in good health. The source material was blood. The CDR3 loop is CASSQDWTGDGYGYTF. The CDR3 nucleotides are TGTGCCAGCAGCCAAGATTGGACAGGGGACGGCTATGGCTACACCTTC.